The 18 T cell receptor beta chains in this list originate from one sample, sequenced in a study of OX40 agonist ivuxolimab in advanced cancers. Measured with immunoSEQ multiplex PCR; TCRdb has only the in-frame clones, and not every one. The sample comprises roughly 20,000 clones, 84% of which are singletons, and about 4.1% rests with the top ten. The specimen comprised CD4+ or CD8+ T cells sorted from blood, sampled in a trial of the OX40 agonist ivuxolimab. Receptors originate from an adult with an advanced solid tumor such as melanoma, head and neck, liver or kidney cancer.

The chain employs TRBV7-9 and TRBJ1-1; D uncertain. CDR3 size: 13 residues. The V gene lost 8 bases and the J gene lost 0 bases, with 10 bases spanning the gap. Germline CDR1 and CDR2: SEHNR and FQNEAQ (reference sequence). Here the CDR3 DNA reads TGTGCCAGCTCGGCCAATATGAACACTGAAGCTTTCTTT. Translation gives CASSANMNTEAFF. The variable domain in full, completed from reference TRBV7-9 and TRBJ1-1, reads DTGVSQNPRHKITKRGQNVTFRCDPISEHNRLYWYRQTLGQGPEFLTYFQNEAQLEKSRLLSDRFSAERPKGSFSTLEIQRTEQGDSAMYLCASSANMNTEAFFGQGTRLTVV.

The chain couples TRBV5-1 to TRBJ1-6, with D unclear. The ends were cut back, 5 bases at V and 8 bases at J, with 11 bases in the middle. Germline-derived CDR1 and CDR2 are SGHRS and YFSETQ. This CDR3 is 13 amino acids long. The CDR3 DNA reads TGCGCCAGCAGGGAGCCGGCGGATTCACCCCTCCACTTT. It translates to CASREPADSPLHF.

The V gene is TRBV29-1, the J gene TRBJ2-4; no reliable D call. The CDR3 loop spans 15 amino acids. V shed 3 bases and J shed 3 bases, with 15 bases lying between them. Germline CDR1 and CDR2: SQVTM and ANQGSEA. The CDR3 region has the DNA TGCAGCGTTGATCTCGCCTTTACGGGCAAAAACATTCAGTACTTC. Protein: CSVDLAFTGKNIQYF.

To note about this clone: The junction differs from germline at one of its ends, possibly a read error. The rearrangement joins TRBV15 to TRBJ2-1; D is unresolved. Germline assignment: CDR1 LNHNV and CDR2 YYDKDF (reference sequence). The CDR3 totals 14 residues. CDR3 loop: CATSRDPLINEQFF. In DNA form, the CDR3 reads TGTGCCACCAGCAGAGATCCCCTTATTAATGAACAGTTCTTC.

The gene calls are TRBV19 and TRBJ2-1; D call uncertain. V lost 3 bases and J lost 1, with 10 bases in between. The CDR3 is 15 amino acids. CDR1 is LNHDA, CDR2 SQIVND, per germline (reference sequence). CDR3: CASSIFGVSYNEQFF. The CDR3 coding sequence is TGTGCCAGTAGTATTTTCGGTGTTTCCTACAATGAGCAGTTCTTC.

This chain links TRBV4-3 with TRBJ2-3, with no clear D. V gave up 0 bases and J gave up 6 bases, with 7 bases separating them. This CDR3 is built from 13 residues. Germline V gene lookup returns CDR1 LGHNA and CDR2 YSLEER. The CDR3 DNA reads TGCGCCAGCAGCCAAGATCGGTGGGATACGCAGTATTTT. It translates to CASSQDRWDTQYF.

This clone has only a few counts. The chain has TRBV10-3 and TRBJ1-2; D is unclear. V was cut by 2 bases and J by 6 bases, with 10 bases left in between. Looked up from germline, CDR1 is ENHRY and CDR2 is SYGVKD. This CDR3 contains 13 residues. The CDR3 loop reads CAISEPSRDGYTF. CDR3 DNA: TGTGCCATCAGTGAGCCTAGTCGTGATGGCTACACCTTC.

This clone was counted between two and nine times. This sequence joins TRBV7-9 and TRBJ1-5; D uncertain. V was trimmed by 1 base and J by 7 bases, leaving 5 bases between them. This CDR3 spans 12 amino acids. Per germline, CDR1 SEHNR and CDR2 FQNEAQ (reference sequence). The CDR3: CASSLDPQPQHF. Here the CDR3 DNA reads TGTGCCAGCAGCTTAGATCCCCAGCCCCAGCATTTT.

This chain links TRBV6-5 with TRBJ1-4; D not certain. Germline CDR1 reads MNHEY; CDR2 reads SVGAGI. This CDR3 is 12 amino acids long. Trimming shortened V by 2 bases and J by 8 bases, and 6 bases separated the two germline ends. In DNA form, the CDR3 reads TGTGCCAGCAGTTACGATCGGGAAAAACTGTTTTTT. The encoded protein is CASSYDREKLFF.

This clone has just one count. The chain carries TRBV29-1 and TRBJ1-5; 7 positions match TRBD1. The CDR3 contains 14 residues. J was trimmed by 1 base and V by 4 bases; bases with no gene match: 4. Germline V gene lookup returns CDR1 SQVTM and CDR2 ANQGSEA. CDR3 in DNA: TGCAGCGTTGCTGACAGGGCCAGCAATCAGCCCCAGCATTTT. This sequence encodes CSVADRASNQPQHF.

DNA of the CDR3: TGTGCCAGCAGGCCCCCTGGGGCAGCTAACTATGGCTACACCTTC. Translating gives CASRPPGAANYGYTF. The genes are TRBV28 and TRBJ1-2, with a possible D match to TRBD1 (5 bases). V was pared by 6 bases and J by 0 bases, with 14 bases between. The CDR3 is 15 amino acids. The germline gives CDR1 MDHEN, CDR2 SYDVKM.

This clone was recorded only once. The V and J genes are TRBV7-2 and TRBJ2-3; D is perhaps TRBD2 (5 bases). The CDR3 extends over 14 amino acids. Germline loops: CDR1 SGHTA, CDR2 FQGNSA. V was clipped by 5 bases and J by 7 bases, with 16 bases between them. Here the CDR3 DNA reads TGTGCCAGCAGCCCACTCGTCCGGGGTAATACGCAGTATTTT. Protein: CASSPLVRGNTQYF.

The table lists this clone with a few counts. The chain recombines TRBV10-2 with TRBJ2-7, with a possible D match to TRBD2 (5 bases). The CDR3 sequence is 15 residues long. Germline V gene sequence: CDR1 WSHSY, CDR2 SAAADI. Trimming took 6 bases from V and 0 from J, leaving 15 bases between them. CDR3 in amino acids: CASRDSAGSSYEQYF. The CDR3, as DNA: TGCGCCAGCAGAGATTCCGCGGGCAGCTCCTACGAGCAGTACTTC.

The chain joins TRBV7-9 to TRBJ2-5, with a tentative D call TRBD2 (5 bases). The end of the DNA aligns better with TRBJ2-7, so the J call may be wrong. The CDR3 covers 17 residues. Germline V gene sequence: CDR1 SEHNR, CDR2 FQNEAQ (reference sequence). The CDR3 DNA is TGTGCCAGCAGCTTGCGAGGAGGCGCCTTTAGCTCCTACGAGCAGTACTTC. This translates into CASSLRGGAFSSYEQYF.

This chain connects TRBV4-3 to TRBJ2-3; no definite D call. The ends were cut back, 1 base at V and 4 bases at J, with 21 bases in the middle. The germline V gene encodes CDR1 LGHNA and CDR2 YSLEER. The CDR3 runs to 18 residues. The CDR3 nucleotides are TGCGCCAGCAGCCAAGCTCCCCCTGACGTGGGATCGTCAGATACGCAGTATTTT. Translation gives CASSQAPPDVGSSDTQYF.

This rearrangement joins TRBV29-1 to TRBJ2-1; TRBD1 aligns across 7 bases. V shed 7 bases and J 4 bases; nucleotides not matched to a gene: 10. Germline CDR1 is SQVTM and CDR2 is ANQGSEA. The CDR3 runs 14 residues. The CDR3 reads CSASGQTTYNEQFF. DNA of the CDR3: TGCAGCGCCTCGGGACAGACGACTTACAATGAGCAGTTCTTC.

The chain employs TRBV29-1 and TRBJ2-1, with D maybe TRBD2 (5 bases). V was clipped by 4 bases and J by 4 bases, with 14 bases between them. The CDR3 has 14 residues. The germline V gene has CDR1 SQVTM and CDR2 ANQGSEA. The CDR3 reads CSVGHGVLYNEQFF. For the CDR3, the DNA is TGCAGCGTTGGGCACGGGGTTCTGTACAATGAGCAGTTCTTC.

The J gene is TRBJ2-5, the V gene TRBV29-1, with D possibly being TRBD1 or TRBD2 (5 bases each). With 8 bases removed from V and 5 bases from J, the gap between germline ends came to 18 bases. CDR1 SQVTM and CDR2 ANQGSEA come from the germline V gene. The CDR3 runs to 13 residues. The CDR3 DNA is TGCAGCTCGAGGGGCTTGCTCAGGGAGACCCAGTACTTC. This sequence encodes CSSRGLLRETQYF.